Listed below are T cell receptor beta chains from one sample, sequenced in a study of OX40 agonist ivuxolimab in advanced cancers. Data came from immunoSEQ multiplex PCR; TCRdb stores just in-frame clones and leaves some out. The sample has around 46,000 clones; over 75% are singletons. Sample: CD4+ or CD8+ T cells sorted from blood, taken in a trial of the OX40 agonist ivuxolimab. These receptors all come from an adult with an advanced solid tumor such as melanoma, head and neck, liver or kidney cancer. Each CDR3 is given with its conserved first and last residue. For some rows the clone size is stated as once, few or many, or as a class when expanded; others skip it.

CDR3 length,V gene,clone size,J gene,CDR3 protein
15,TRBV4-3,NA,TRBJ2-1,CASSRTRGAYNEQFF
17,TRBV30,NA,TRBJ2-1,CAWSLLLQGSSYNEQFF
16,TRBV11-2,once,TRBJ2-3,CASSLDFGPGADTQYF
15,TRBV2,NA,TRBJ2-7,CASSPSGTSLYEQYF
15,TRBV4-3,once,TRBJ2-1,CASSVASSSNNEQFF
12,TRBV2,few,TRBJ2-7,CASSGHFYEQYF
13,TRBV27,NA,TRBJ2-1,CASSLTSGSVQFF
13,TRBV9,NA,TRBJ1-5,CASSPTGAQPQHF
13,TRBV7-8,NA,TRBJ1-1,CASSLASTGEAFF
16,TRBV7-2,NA,TRBJ1-6,CASSLKWSASRTPLHF
14,TRBV11-2,NA,TRBJ2-7,CASSLVQGAYEQYF
15,TRBV19,NA,TRBJ1-1,CASSDPGQGNTEAFF
14,TRBV28,NA,TRBJ2-7,CASSMTSGRDEQYF
14,TRBV30,NA,TRBJ2-7,CAWSLQGASYEQYF
14,TRBV9,NA,TRBJ2-7,CASSVAPTSYEQYF
13,TRBV27,NA,TRBJ1-5,CASSLGAGRPQHF
14,TRBV7-9,many,TRBJ2-2,CASSSDSVTGELFF
16,TRBV5-1,once,TRBJ2-7,CASSFTGTGGDHEQYF
15,TRBV9,NA,TRBJ1-1,CASSSRDGLNTEAFF
15,TRBV9,once,TRBJ2-7,CASSVAGQGASEQYF
15,TRBV5-5,NA,TRBJ2-7,CASSEETGLTYEQYF
15,TRBV5-1,once,TRBJ2-5,CASSLGTGGLETQYF
17,TRBV4-3,NA,TRBJ1-6,CASSRWAESSYNSPLHF
11,TRBV7-8,few,TRBJ2-7,CASSFRNEQYF
12,TRBV30,NA,TRBJ1-2,CAWAGGPGGYTF
14,TRBV19,NA,TRBJ2-7,CASSIADSSYEQYF
14,TRBV9,NA,TRBJ2-1,CASTPVGGANEQFF
14,TRBV19,NA,TRBJ1-5,CASSAVGGYQPQHF
18,TRBV7-2,NA,TRBJ2-4,CASSPRAGGVLAKNIQYF
15,TRBV11-1,NA,TRBJ1-2,CASSLGSNPNYGYTF
17,TRBV4-1,NA,TRBJ1-1,CASSQGGMGAWDTEAFF
14,TRBV7-9,NA,TRBJ2-1,CASSLGDAYNEQFF
15,TRBV11-2,NA,TRBJ1-5,CASSPGQNSNQPQHF
13,TRBV6-6,NA,TRBJ2-1,CASSFRGWDEQFF
16,TRBV6-1,NA,TRBJ2-7,CASSEAPGRISYEQYF
11,TRBV29-1,NA,TRBJ1-2,CSVDREDGYTF
14,TRBV2,NA,TRBJ2-1,CASSNTKSYNEQFF
10,TRBV21-1,once,TRBJ2-3,CASTGRPQYF
15,TRBV10-1,NA,TRBJ2-2,CASSGRHQNTGELFF